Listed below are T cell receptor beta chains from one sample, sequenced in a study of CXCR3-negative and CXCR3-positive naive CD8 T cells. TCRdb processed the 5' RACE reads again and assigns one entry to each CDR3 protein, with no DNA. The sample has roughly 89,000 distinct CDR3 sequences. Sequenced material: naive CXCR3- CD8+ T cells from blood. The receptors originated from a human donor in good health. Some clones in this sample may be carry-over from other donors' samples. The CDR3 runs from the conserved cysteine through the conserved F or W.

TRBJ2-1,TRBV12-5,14,CASGRAPLYNEQFF
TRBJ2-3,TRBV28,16,CASSPYWGDPTDTQYF
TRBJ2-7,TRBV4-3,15,CASSQGSSSYYEQYF
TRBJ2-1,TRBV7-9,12,CASSFTGNEQFF
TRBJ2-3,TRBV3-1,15,CASSRSGGYVDTQYF
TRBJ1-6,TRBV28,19,CASSNYSAGKVVENSPLHF
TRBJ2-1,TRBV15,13,CATSSTSGREQFF
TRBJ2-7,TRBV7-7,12,CASSEGMGEQYF
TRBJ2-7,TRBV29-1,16,CSVGTSGREGHYEQYF
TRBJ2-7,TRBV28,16,CASSTQGGGGPYEQYF
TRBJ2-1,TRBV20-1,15,CSARGLLSFNDEQFF
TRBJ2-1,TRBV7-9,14,CASSLGVGNNEQFF
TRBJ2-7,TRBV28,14,CASSPGGGTLEQYF
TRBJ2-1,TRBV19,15,CASSVGLDPYNEQFF
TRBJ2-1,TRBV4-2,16,CASSPQPAGGYNEQFF
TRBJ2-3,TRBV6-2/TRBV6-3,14,CASSSGRRADTQYF
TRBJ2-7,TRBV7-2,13,CASSPTSGAEQYF
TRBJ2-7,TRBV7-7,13,CASSPRVGDEQYF
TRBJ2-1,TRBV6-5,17,CASSYGGGTPLYNEQFF
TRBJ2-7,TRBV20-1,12,CSASGILYEQYF
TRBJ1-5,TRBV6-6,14,CASSYSQGTQPQHF
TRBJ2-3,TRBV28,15,CASRGLAGRTDTQYF
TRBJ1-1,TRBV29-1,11,CSARGGPGAFF
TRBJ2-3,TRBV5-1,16,CASSVTRGISTDTQYF
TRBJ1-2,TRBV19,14,CASIGPDTNYGYTF
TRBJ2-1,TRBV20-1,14,CSAREDRGHNEQFF
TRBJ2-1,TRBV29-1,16,CSVEGRTSPGGNEQFF
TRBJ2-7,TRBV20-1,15,CSARFQQAFSYEQYF
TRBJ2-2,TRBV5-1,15,CASSLARVNTGELFF
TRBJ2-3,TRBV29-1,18,CSVEDLPLEHGEGYTQYF
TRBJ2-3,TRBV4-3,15,CASSQGQGAWDTQYF